The next 5 T cell receptor beta chains were all read from a single sample in a study of blood T cell repertoires in COVID-19. The table came from immunoSEQ multiplex PCR; TCRdb's copy has only in-frame clones and leaves some out. The repertoire consists of under 350,000 clones, with around 87% occurring once and the leading ten covering around 3.6%. The material sequenced was peripheral blood. The origin of the receptors is a man in his late teens or twenties with active or convalescent COVID-19.

The J gene is TRBJ1-1, the V gene TRBV29-1; D is ambiguous. Looked up from germline, CDR1 is SQVTM and CDR2 is ANQGSEA. CDR3 length equals 14 residues. Trimming pared 4 bases from V and 4 bases from J, leaving 16 bases between. The DNA for the CDR3 is TGCAGCGTTGCCTTTCGGCTCTGGGCCACTGAAGCTTTCTTT. Amino acid sequence: CSVAFRLWATEAFF. Full variable domain (missing parts from reference TRBV29-1 and TRBJ1-1): SAVISQKPSRDICQRGTSLTIQCQVDSQVTMMFWYRQQPGQSLTLIATANQGSEATYESGFVIDKFPISRPNLTFSTLTVSNMSPEDSSIYLCSVAFRLWATEAFFGQGTRLTVV.

This clone appeared a few times. The chain has TRBV18 and TRBJ1-1; the D gene is possibly TRBD1 (6 bases). The CDR3 runs 12 residues. V lost 6 bases to trimming and J lost 8 bases, with 13 bases between them. Germline CDR1 is KGHSH and CDR2 is LQKENI. The CDR3 DNA is TGTGCCAGCTCTCTTTCCCAGGGGGAAGCTTTCTTT. Translating it yields CASSLSQGEAFF. The variable domain in full, with the rest retrieved from reference TRBV18 and TRBJ1-1, is NAGVMQNPRHLVRRRGQEARLRCSPMKGHSHVYWYRQLPEEGLKFMVYLQKENIIDESGMPKERFSAEFPKEGPSILRIQQVVRGDSAAYFCASSLSQGEAFFGQGTRLTVV.

The J gene is TRBJ1-1, the V gene TRBV28, with 9 bases aligning to TRBD1. J gave up 7 bases and V 5 bases, and 8 bases lay outside the gene matches. CDR1 and CDR2 (germline): MDHEN, SYDVKM. The CDR3 runs to 14 residues. The CDR3 protein is CASSTRTGEDEAFF. For the CDR3, the DNA is TGTGCCAGCAGTACTCGGACAGGGGAAGATGAAGCTTTCTTT.

This chain joins TRBV4-2 and TRBJ2-1, with TRBD1 as a possible D gene (8 bases). Trimming shortened V by 0 bases and J by 9 bases, and 15 bases separated the two germline ends. This CDR3 is built from 15 residues. Germline V gives CDR1 LGHNA, CDR2 YNFKEQ. The CDR3 region has the DNA TGTGCCAGCAGCCAAGATACAGGGGGAGGGGGTGAGCAGTTCTTC. It translates to CASSQDTGGGGEQFF.

This clone appeared many times. DNA for the CDR3: TGCAGCGTTGTTTGGCAGGGGAAGAATGGCTACACCTTC. Its protein product is CSVVWQGKNGYTF. V and J are TRBV29-1 and TRBJ1-2; a weak D match, TRBD1 (6 bases). The V and J ends lost 4 bases and 6 bases respectively, with 15 bases between them. Germline lookup yields CDR1 SQVTM and CDR2 ANQGSEA. The CDR3 extends over 13 amino acids. Combining the CDR3 with reference TRBV29-1 and TRBJ1-2 gives the whole variable domain SAVISQKPSRDICQRGTSLTIQCQVDSQVTMMFWYRQQPGQSLTLIATANQGSEATYESGFVIDKFPISRPNLTFSTLTVSNMSPEDSSIYLCSVVWQGKNGYTFGSGTRLTVV.